This TCR beta chain was recorded in a study of T cell responses to AZD1222 COVID-19 vaccine (dated by TCRdb to 2020 to 2023). Some background on the complete study: AZD1222 recipients given second doses at about 4 weeks or at about 12 weeks were pooled, since spike-specific TCR depth and breadth were not found to differ between the two schedules. TCR sequencing was performed for 233 trial participants, of whom 200 to 210 were given two doses of AZD1222 and approximately 26 were given two doses of MenACWY control vaccine. Trial participants were enrolled by age into 18-55, 56-69 and 70-plus year subgroups, with roughly 160, 29 and 62 TCR-sequenced participants respectively.

The time point label corresponds to: baseline before first vaccination. Vaccinee samples were obtained from the UK trials COV001 and COV002, which included a single-blind randomized controlled phase 2/3 trial of AZD1222 (ChAdOx1 nCoV-19) in healthy adults. Trial participant PBMC samples were collected at day 0 and day 28 after the second dose for TCRbeta chain sequencing. In the case of this clone: This receptor's antigen is unknown. Per-base quality was not reported, and no clone a single base away is much larger than it.

Spanning cysteine to phenylalanine, the CDR3 consists of 16 amino acids. CDR3 DNA only is kept here, 48 bases in frame from base 1. The germline V gene (reference sequence) specifies LNHNV as CDR1 and YYDKDF as CDR2. The junction shows trimming of 3 bases on V and 4 bases on J, and the gene matches do not reach 5 bases of it. Beyond this particular receptor, the publication reports: The whole spike protein was spanned by vaccine-associated CD4 TCRs, and dominant responses were seen in regions 160-218 and 743-854. Participants were mostly white British, with more females than males. The authors suggested clonal diversity may have been underestimated. The 56-69-year group was small, and its depth increase did not reach significance, likely because of low power. Because no samples from the day 14 peak response were available, repertoires could be characterized only after the peak T cell response. Reportedly, close to half of the unique spike-specific TCRs recognized epitopes lying outside the regions that are mutated in the B.1.351 and B.1.1.7 variants. Conclusions about previously exposed vaccinees are limited, since just 6 or 7 AZD1222 recipients were seropositive for SARS-CoV-2 at baseline. A significant rise in spike-specific TCR breadth and depth was observed after two AZD1222 doses relative to day 0 and relative to MenACWY recipients.

The CDR3 regions of human TCRbeta chains were subjected to immunosequencing. On the authors' methods: Repertoire TCRs were checked for matches against a reference library of SARS-CoV-2-specific TCRs that had been generated using the MIRA antigen-specificity platform. Breadth was defined as the fraction of unique TCRs that were SARS-CoV-2-associated. Depth was defined as the fraction of total T cells that were SARS-CoV-2-associated. Using the MIRA data, each spike-specific TCR was assigned both to the spike region to which the TCR was reactive and to a CD4 or CD8 class. Log10-transformed breadth and depth values were compared by one-way ANOVA with Sidak's multiple comparisons tests. Not all clones reach the TCRdb copy of this immuneACCESS table, which keeps in-frame sequences only. Checked studies attribute under half of the gap to unresolved V genes and leave the rest unexplained. Clone size and V and J calls were adopted from that table, with D and trimming inferred from the DNA. This sample gives 25,000 to 35,000 clones in total; approximately 88% of them show up just once. Of the sample, around 1.2% is held by the ten largest clones.

This receptor was taken from an adult in good health. Specimen: peripheral blood, collected on day 0 of AZD1222 vaccination. This sequence uses TRBV15 and TRBJ2-7; 14 central nucleotides agree with TRBD2. The nucleotide sequence reads as follows: TGTGCCACCAGCAGCCGGGGGACTAGCGGGAGATACGAGCAGTACTTC. It translates to CATSSRGTSGRYEQYF.